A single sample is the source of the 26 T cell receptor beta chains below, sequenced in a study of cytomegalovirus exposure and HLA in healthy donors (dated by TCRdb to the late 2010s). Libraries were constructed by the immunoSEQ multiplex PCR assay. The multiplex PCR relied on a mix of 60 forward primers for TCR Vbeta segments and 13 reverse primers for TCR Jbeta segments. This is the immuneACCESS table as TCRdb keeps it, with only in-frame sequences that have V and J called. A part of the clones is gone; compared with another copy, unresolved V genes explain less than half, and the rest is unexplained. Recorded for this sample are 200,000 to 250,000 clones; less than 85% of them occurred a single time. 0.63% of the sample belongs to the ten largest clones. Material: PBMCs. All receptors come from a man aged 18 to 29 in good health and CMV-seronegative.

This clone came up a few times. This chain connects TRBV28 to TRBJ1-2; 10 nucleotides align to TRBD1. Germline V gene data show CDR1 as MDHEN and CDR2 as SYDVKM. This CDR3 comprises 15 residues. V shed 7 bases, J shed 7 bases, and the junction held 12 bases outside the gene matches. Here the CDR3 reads CASTFSGTGVRGYTF. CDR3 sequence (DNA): TGTGCCAGCACTTTCTCCGGGACAGGGGTTCGTGGCTACACCTTC.

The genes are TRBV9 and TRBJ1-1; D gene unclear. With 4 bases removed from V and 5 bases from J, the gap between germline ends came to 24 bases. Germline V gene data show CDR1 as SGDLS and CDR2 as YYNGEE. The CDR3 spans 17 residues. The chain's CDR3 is CASSKGSRGAVRTEAFF. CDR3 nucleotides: TGTGCCAGCAGCAAAGGCTCTCGGGGTGCGGTACGGACTGAAGCTTTCTTT.

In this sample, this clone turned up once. The DNA for the CDR3 is TGTGCCAGCAGTTTGGTGGTGGGAGGCACTGAAGCTTTCTTT. Translated, it gives CASSLVVGGTEAFF. The chain has TRBV27 and TRBJ1-1; no clear D. CDR1 and CDR2 from the germline V gene are MNHEY and SMNVEV (reference sequence). This CDR3 contains 14 residues. V lost 3 bases to trimming and J lost 4 bases, with 12 bases between them.

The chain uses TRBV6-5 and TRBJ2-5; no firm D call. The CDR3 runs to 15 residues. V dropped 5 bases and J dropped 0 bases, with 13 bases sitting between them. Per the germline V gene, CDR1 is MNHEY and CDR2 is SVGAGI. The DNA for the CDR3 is TGTGCCAGCAGTCCCTCTAGGTGGTACCAAGAGACCCAGTACTTC. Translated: CASSPSRWYQETQYF.

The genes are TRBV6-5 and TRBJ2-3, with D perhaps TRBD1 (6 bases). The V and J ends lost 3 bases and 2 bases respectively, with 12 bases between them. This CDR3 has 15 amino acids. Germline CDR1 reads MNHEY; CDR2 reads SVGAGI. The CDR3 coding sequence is TGTGCCAGCAGTTATTTATGGACAGCCACAGATACGCAGTATTTT. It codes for CASSYLWTATDTQYF.

The CDR3 DNA reads TGTGCCAGCAGGGCAGGGTTTACGGAGACCCAGTACTTC. This gives the protein CASRAGFTETQYF. This chain uses TRBV2 with TRBJ2-5; D possibly corresponds to TRBD1 (5 bases). The CDR3 sequence is 13 residues long. V gave up 6 bases and J gave up 5 bases, with 13 bases separating them. Germline V gene data show CDR1 as SNHLY and CDR2 as FYNNEI. Complete variable domain (other parts from reference TRBV2 and TRBJ2-5): EPEVTQTPSHQVTQMGQEVILRCVPISNHLYFYWYRQILGQKVEFLVSFYNNEISEKSEIFDDQFSVERPDGSNFTLKIRSTKLEDSAMYFCASRAGFTETQYFGPGTRLLVL.

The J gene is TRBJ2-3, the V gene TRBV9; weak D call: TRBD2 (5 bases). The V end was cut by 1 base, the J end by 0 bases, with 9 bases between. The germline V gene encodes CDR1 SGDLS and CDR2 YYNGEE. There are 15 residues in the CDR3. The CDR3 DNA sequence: TGTGCCAGCAGCGTACTAGGCGGGAGCACAGATACGCAGTATTTT. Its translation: CASSVLGGSTDTQYF. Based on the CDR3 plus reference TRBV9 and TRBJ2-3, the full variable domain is DSGVTQTPKHLITATGQRVTLRCSPRSGDLSVYWYQQSLDQGLQFLIQYYNGEERAKGNILERFSAQQFPDLHSELNLSSLELGDSALYFCASSVLGGSTDTQYFGPGTRLTVL.

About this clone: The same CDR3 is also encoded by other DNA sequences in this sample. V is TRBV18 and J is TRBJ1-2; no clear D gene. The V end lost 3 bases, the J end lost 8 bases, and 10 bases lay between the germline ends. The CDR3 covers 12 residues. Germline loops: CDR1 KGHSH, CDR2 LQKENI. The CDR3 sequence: CASSPFAGGYTF. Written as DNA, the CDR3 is TGTGCCAGCTCACCTTTTGCCGGGGGCTACACCTTC. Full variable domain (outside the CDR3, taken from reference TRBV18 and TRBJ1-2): NAGVMQNPRHLVRRRGQEARLRCSPMKGHSHVYWYRQLPEEGLKFMVYLQKENIIDESGMPKERFSAEFPKEGPSILRIQQVVRGDSAAYFCASSPFAGGYTFGSGTRLTVV.

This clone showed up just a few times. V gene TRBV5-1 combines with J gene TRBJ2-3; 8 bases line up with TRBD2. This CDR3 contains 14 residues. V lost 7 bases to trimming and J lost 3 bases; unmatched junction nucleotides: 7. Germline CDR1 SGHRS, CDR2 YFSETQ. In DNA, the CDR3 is TGCGCCAGCGCGAGCGGGAGAGGGACAGATACGCAGTATTTT. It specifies CASASGRGTDTQYF.

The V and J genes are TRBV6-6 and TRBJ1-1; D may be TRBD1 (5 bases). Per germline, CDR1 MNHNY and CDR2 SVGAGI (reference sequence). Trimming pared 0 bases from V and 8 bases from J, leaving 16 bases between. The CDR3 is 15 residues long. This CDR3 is CASSYSSVVGAEAFF. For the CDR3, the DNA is TGTGCCAGCAGTTACTCGTCGGTGGTTGGGGCGGAAGCTTTCTTT.

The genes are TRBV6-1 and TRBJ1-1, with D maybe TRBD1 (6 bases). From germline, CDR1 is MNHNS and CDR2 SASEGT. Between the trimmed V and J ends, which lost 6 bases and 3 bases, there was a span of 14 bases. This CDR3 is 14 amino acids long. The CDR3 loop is CASRLTGMDTEAFF. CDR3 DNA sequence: TGTGCCAGCAGACTAACAGGGATGGACACTGAAGCTTTCTTT.

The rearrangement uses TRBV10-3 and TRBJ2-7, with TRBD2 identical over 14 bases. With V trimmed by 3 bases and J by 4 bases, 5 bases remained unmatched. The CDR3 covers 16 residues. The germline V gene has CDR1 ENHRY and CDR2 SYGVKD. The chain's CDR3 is CAISDGTSGSQYEQYF. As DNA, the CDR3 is TGTGCCATCAGTGATGGGACTAGCGGGAGTCAATACGAGCAGTACTTC.

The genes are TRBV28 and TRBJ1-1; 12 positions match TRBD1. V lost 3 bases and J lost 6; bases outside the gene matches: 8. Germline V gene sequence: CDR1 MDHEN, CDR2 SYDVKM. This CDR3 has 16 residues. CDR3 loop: CASSLGQGAFWPEAFF. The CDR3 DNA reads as TGTGCCAGCAGTTTGGGACAGGGGGCTTTCTGGCCTGAAGCTTTCTTT.

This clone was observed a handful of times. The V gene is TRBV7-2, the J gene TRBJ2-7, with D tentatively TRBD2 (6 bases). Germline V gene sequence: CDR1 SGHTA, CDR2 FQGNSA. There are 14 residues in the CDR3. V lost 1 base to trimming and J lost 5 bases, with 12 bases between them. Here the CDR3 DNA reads TGTGCCAGCAGCTTAGGACTAGTAACCAACGAGCAGTACTTC. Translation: CASSLGLVTNEQYF.

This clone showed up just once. CDR3 nucleotides: TGTGCCAGCAGTTACTCCCCTAGTCTAGGAGGAGAGACCCAGTACTTC. It is translated as CASSYSPSLGGETQYF. This chain uses TRBV6-5 with TRBJ2-5, with a possible D match to TRBD2 (5 bases). The CDR3 loop spans 16 amino acids. V was trimmed by 0 bases and J by 4 bases, leaving 15 bases between them. Germline V gene lookup returns CDR1 MNHEY and CDR2 SVGAGI.

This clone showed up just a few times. The CDR3 sequence: CASRDRNNNEKLFF. In DNA form, the CDR3 reads TGTGCCAGTAGGGACAGGAACAATAATGAAAAACTGTTTTTT. The genes are TRBV19 and TRBJ1-4; 7 nucleotides line up with TRBD1. The CDR3 length is 14 residues. Trimming cost V 6 bases and J 4 bases; bases outside gene matches: 5. The germline V gene encodes CDR1 LNHDA and CDR2 SQIVND (reference sequence).

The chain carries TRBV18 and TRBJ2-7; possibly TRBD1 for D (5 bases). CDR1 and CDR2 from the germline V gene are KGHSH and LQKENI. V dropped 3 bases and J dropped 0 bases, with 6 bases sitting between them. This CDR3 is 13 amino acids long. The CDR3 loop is CASSPTGSYEQYF. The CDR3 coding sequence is TGTGCCAGCTCACCCACAGGCTCCTACGAGCAGTACTTC.

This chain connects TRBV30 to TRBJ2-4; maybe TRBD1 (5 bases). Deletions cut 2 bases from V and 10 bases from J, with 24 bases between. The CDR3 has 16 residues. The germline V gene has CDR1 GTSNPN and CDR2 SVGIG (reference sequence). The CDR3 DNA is TGTGCCTGGAGTCCCCCCCGACAGACGTGGGGCCCTATTCAGTACTTC. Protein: CAWSPPRQTWGPIQYF.

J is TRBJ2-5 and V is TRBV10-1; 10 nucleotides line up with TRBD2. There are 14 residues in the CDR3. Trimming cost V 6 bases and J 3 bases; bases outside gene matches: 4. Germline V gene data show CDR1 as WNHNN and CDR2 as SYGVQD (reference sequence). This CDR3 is CASSPGTSEETQYF. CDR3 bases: TGCGCCAGCAGCCCAGGGACTAGCGAAGAGACCCAGTACTTC.

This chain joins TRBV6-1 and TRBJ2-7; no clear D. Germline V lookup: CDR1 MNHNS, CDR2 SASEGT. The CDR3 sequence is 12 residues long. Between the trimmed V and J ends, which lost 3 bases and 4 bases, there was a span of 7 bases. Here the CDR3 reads CASSDRFYEQYF. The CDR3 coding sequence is TGTGCCAGCAGTGACAGGTTTTACGAGCAGTACTTC.

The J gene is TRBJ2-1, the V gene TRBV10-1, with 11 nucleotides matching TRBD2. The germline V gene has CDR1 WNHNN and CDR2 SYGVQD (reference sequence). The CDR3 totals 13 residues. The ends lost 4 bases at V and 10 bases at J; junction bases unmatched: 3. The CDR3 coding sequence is TGCGCCAGCAGTGCGGGACTAGCGGCCGAGCAGTTCTTC. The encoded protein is CASSAGLAAEQFF.

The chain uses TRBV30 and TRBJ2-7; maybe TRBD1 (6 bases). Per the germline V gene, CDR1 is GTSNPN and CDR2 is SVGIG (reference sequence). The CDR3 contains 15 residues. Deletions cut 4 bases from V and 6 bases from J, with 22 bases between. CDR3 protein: CAWTTIAGASPEQYF. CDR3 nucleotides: TGTGCCTGGACCACCATTGCAGGGGCCTCGCCCGAGCAGTACTTC.

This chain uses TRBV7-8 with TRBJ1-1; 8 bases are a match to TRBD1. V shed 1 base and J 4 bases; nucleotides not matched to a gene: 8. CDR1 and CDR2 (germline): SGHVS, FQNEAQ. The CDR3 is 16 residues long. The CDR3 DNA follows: TGTGCCAGCAGCTTAGTTGCCGGGACAGGCGGCACTGAAGCTTTCTTT. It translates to CASSLVAGTGGTEAFF. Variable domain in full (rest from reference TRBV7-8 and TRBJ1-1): GAGVSQSPRYKVAKRGQDVALRCDPISGHVSLFWYQQALGQGPEFLTYFQNEAQLDKSGLPSDRFFAERPEGSVSTLKIQRTQQEDSAVYLCASSLVAGTGGTEAFFGQGTRLTVV.

The DNA of the CDR3 is TGCGCCAGCAGCGATCCGACAGGTCGCAACGAGCAGTACTTC. This codes for CASSDPTGRNEQYF. The chain joins TRBV5-1 to TRBJ2-7, with a possible D match to TRBD1 (6 bases). CDR1 is SGHRS, CDR2 YFSETQ, per germline. The CDR3 runs to 14 residues. Trimming left V 4 bases short and J 5 bases short, with 16 bases between.

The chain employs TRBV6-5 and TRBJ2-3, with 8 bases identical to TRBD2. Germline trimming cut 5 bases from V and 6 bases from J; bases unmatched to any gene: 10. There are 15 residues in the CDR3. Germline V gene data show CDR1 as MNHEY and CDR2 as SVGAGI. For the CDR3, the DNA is TGTGCCAGCAGTACGCGGGGTAGCGGGGCGGATACGCAGTATTTT. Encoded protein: CASSTRGSGADTQYF.

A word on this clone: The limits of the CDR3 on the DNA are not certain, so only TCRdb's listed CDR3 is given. CDR3 protein: CASSGEVAGGNIGFF. V is TRBV2 and J is TRBJ2-1; the D segment call TRBD2 is taken from the table without a DNA check. The CDR3 region is 15 residues in length, termini included. From germline, CDR1 is SNHLY and CDR2 FYNNEI.